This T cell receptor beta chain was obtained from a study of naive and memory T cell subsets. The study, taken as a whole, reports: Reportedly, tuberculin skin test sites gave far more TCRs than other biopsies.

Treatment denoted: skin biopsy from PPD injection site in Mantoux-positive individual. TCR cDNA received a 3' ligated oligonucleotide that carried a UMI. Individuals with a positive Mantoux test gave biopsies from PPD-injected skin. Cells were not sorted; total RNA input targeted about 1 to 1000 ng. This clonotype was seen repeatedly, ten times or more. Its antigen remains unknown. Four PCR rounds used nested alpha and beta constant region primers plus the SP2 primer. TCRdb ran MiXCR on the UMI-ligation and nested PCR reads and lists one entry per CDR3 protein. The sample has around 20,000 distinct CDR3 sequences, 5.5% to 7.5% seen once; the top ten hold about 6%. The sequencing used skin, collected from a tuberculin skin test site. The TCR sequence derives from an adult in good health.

This chain's CDR3 is CASSLVGGKDTQYF. Here the CDR3 DNA reads TGTGCCAGCAGCTTAGTGGGAGGGAAAGATACGCAGTATTTT. The chain uses TRBV7-2 and TRBJ2-3, with 7 bases that match TRBD2. The CDR3 is 14 amino acids. Per germline, CDR1 SGHTA and CDR2 FQGNSA. The V gene end was trimmed by 1 base and the J gene end by 5 bases; junction bases not matched to a gene: 3.